This T cell receptor beta chain stems from a study of beta chain features in type 1 diabetes. Findings and caveats of the study: High-TCR-expressing cells could be over-represented by cDNA sequencing. Patients showed naive, central memory and Treg TCRB repertoires that appeared more similar than those of healthy donors. Shortening of TCRB CDR3s, moderate but significant, appeared in all four CD4+ subsets of Type 1 diabetes patients.

The study reverse transcribed the entire isolated RNA, so it sequenced expressed TCRB transcripts. Mean read depth for naive, central memory and regulatory T cell samples was 3.5 million or so reads. Only in-frame clones appear in the TCRdb table, and some are missing; sequencing was by immunoSEQ multiplex PCR. The sample yields about 260,000 clones, more than 65% seen once. V dropped 5 bases and J dropped 3; count of bases not matched to a gene: 7. CDR1 GTSNPN and CDR2 SVGIG come from the germline V gene (reference sequence). CDR3 length: 14 residues. Concerning this clone itself: Its specificity is not known.

V is TRBV30 and J is TRBJ2-3; 8 nucleotides match TRBD1. This clonotype was sampled from a man aged 25 to 40 in good health. The sequenced sample was naive CD4+ T cells from blood. The CDR3 loop is CAWGRGLDTDTQYF. The CDR3 DNA follows: TGTGCCTGGGGCAGGGGGCTGGATACAGATACGCAGTATTTT.